The rows below give T cell receptor beta chains drawn from one sample of a study of blood T cell repertoires in COVID-19. Clones were sequenced by immunoSEQ multiplex PCR, and TCRdb holds only the in-frame ones, with some missing. The sample lists some 80,000 clones; 70% to 90% were seen once. The sample comprised peripheral blood. These TCRs come from a human donor in a cohort sampled during active COVID-19. CDR3s include the opening cysteine and the closing phenylalanine or tryptophan. Each record gives: J gene, CDR3 length, clone size, V gene, D gene, CDR3 protein, CDR3 DNA. A D gene is named only where the DNA matches it firmly. Size is omitted from some rows. Given values are once, few, many or a class for expanded clones.

J gene: TRBJ1-1
CDR3 length: 13
clone size: .
V gene: TRBV7-3
D gene: .
CDR3 protein: CASSRDRNTEAFF
CDR3 DNA: TGTGCCAGCAGTCGCGACAGGAACACTGAAGCTTTCTTT

J gene: TRBJ1-2
CDR3 length: 14
clone size: few
V gene: TRBV3-1/TRBV3-2
D gene: .
CDR3 protein: CASSLGGIHYGYTF
CDR3 DNA: TGTGCCAGCAGCCTGGGGGGAATTCACTATGGCTACACCTTC

J gene: TRBJ2-2
CDR3 length: 15
clone size: .
V gene: TRBV7-2
D gene: TRBD2
CDR3 protein: CASVAGGPDTGELFF
CDR3 DNA: TGTGCCAGCGTAGCGGGGGGGCCGGACACCGGGGAGCTGTTTTTT

J gene: TRBJ2-7
CDR3 length: 13
clone size: .
V gene: TRBV5-1
D gene: .
CDR3 protein: CASSFAGPYEQYF
CDR3 DNA: TGCGCCAGCAGCTTTGCGGGGCCCTACGAGCAGTACTTC

J gene: TRBJ1-2
CDR3 length: 16
clone size: .
V gene: TRBV19
D gene: .
CDR3 protein: CASSINRANSLYGYTF
CDR3 DNA: TGTGCCAGTAGTATAAACAGGGCCAACAGCCTCTATGGCTACACCTTC

J gene: TRBJ2-3
CDR3 length: 15
clone size: .
V gene: TRBV28
D gene: TRBD1
CDR3 protein: CASSNRGSGTDTQYF
CDR3 DNA: TGTGCCAGCAGCAACAGGGGGTCGGGGACAGATACGCAGTATTTT

J gene: TRBJ2-1
CDR3 length: 14
clone size: .
V gene: TRBV7-8
D gene: TRBD2
CDR3 protein: CASSLAGGPREQFF
CDR3 DNA: TGTGCCAGCAGCCTAGCGGGAGGGCCCAGGGAGCAGTTCTTC

J gene: TRBJ2-3
CDR3 length: 16
clone size: .
V gene: TRBV3-1/TRBV3-2
D gene: .
CDR3 protein: CASSQDFLPSTDTQYF
CDR3 DNA: TGTGCCAGCAGCCAAGACTTCCTTCCTAGCACAGATACGCAGTATTTT

J gene: TRBJ1-1
CDR3 length: 13
clone size: .
V gene: TRBV28
D gene: .
CDR3 protein: CASSWGARPEAFF
CDR3 DNA: TGTGCCAGCAGTTGGGGCGCGAGACCCGAAGCTTTCTTT

J gene: TRBJ2-7
CDR3 length: 13
clone size: .
V gene: TRBV18
D gene: TRBD1
CDR3 protein: CASSPGQSYEQYF
CDR3 DNA: TGTGCCAGCTCCCCGGGACAGAGCTACGAGCAGTACTTC

J gene: TRBJ1-5
CDR3 length: 14
clone size: few
V gene: TRBV28
D gene: .
CDR3 protein: CASSPTAFNQPQHF
CDR3 DNA: TGTGCCAGCAGCCCTACAGCCTTCAATCAGCCCCAGCATTTT

J gene: TRBJ2-5
CDR3 length: 17
clone size: once
V gene: TRBV18
D gene: TRBD2
CDR3 protein: CASSMGLAGGQGETQYF
CDR3 DNA: TGTGCCAGCTCGATGGGACTAGCGGGAGGCCAGGGAGAGACCCAGTACTTC

J gene: TRBJ2-2
CDR3 length: 12
clone size: .
V gene: TRBV18
D gene: .
CDR3 protein: CASSLVAGELFF
CDR3 DNA: TGTGCCAGCTCACTAGTAGCCGGGGAGCTGTTTTTT

J gene: TRBJ2-1
CDR3 length: 13
clone size: .
V gene: TRBV18
D gene: TRBD1
CDR3 protein: CASSPLGQGQQFF
CDR3 DNA: TGTGCCAGCTCACCACTCGGACAGGGCCAACAGTTCTTC

J gene: TRBJ2-1
CDR3 length: 15
clone size: .
V gene: TRBV5-1
D gene: TRBD2
CDR3 protein: CASSFRLAAYNEQFF
CDR3 DNA: TGCGCCAGCAGCTTCAGGCTAGCGGCCTACAATGAGCAGTTCTTC

J gene: TRBJ1-1
CDR3 length: 15
clone size: .
V gene: TRBV18
D gene: .
CDR3 protein: CASSPPVTESTEAFF
CDR3 DNA: TGTGCCAGCTCACCACCTGTGACAGAGAGCACTGAAGCTTTCTTT

J gene: TRBJ2-3
CDR3 length: 15
clone size: once
V gene: TRBV6-1
D gene: .
CDR3 protein: CASSEMNGGTDTQYF
CDR3 DNA: TGTGCCAGCAGTGAAATGAATGGAGGCACAGATACGCAGTATTTT

J gene: TRBJ2-3
CDR3 length: 14
clone size: once
V gene: TRBV18
D gene: TRBD2
CDR3 protein: CASSTREIADTQYF
CDR3 DNA: TGTGCCAGCTCTACGCGGGAGATAGCAGATACGCAGTATTTT

J gene: TRBJ1-1
CDR3 length: 13
clone size: .
V gene: TRBV10-3
D gene: .
CDR3 protein: CAIRRLEATEAFF
CDR3 DNA: TGTGCCATCAGGAGACTAGAGGCCACTGAAGCTTTCTTT

J gene: TRBJ2-3
CDR3 length: 12
clone size: .
V gene: TRBV10-3
D gene: .
CDR3 protein: CATAHEADTQYF
CDR3 DNA: TGTGCCACCGCACACGAGGCGGATACGCAGTATTTT

J gene: TRBJ1-5
CDR3 length: 14
clone size: .
V gene: TRBV7-9
D gene: TRBD1
CDR3 protein: CASSFDRGLEPQHF
CDR3 DNA: TGTGCCAGCAGCTTCGACAGGGGGCTTGAGCCCCAGCATTTT

J gene: TRBJ2-6
CDR3 length: 15
clone size: .
V gene: TRBV19
D gene: .
CDR3 protein: CASRNRDGGANVLTF
CDR3 DNA: TGTGCCAGTAGAAACAGGGATGGTGGGGCCAACGTCCTGACTTTC

J gene: TRBJ2-4
CDR3 length: 14
clone size: .
V gene: TRBV19
D gene: TRBD2
CDR3 protein: CASSIGGERNIQYF
CDR3 DNA: TGTGCCAGTAGTATTGGGGGGGAGAGGAACATTCAGTACTTC

J gene: TRBJ2-1
CDR3 length: 11
clone size: .
V gene: TRBV5-4
D gene: .
CDR3 protein: CASSSSFEQFF
CDR3 DNA: TGTGCCAGCAGCTCAAGCTTTGAGCAGTTCTTC

J gene: TRBJ1-1
CDR3 length: 13
clone size: .
V gene: TRBV7-9
D gene: TRBD1
CDR3 protein: CASSRTGKTEAFF
CDR3 DNA: TGTGCCAGCAGCCGGACAGGGAAAACTGAAGCTTTCTTT

J gene: TRBJ2-2
CDR3 length: 17
clone size: .
V gene: TRBV4-1
D gene: TRBD1
CDR3 protein: CASSHGTGTGSTGELFF
CDR3 DNA: TGCGCCAGCAGCCACGGAACCGGGACAGGGTCCACCGGGGAGCTGTTTTTT

J gene: TRBJ2-3
CDR3 length: 15
clone size: .
V gene: TRBV27
D gene: TRBD2
CDR3 protein: CASSSAGGGTDTQYF
CDR3 DNA: TGTGCCAGCAGTTCAGCGGGGGGGGGCACAGATACGCAGTATTTT

J gene: TRBJ1-4
CDR3 length: 15
clone size: .
V gene: TRBV19
D gene: TRBD1
CDR3 protein: CASSIEGTANEKLFF
CDR3 DNA: TGTGCCAGTAGTATAGAGGGGACAGCTAATGAAAAACTGTTTTTT

J gene: TRBJ1-3
CDR3 length: 13
clone size: .
V gene: TRBV7-9
D gene: .
CDR3 protein: CASSPQGGNTIYF
CDR3 DNA: TGTGCCAGCAGTCCACAGGGCGGAAACACCATATATTTT

J gene: TRBJ2-3
CDR3 length: 16
clone size: .
V gene: TRBV7-3
D gene: TRBD2
CDR3 protein: CASSPALGRAGGTQYF
CDR3 DNA: TGTGCCAGCAGCCCTGCCTTGGGGAGGGCCGGGGGTACGCAGTATTTT

J gene: TRBJ1-3
CDR3 length: 12
clone size: once
V gene: TRBV10-2
D gene: .
CDR3 protein: CASGAAGNTIYF
CDR3 DNA: TGCGCCAGCGGGGCCGCGGGAAACACCATATATTTT

J gene: TRBJ2-3
CDR3 length: 12
clone size: .
V gene: TRBV7-2
D gene: .
CDR3 protein: CASREGGGTQYF
CDR3 DNA: TGTGCCAGCAGGGAGGGAGGAGGTACGCAGTATTTT

J gene: TRBJ1-2
CDR3 length: 14
clone size: .
V gene: TRBV6-5
D gene: .
CDR3 protein: CASSPGLRNYGYTF
CDR3 DNA: TGTGCCAGCAGTCCCGGACTGCGGAACTATGGCTACACCTTC

J gene: TRBJ2-7
CDR3 length: 14
clone size: .
V gene: TRBV3-1/TRBV3-2
D gene: .
CDR3 protein: CASSQDGSLYEQYF
CDR3 DNA: TGTGCCAGCAGCCAAGACGGGAGCCTATACGAGCAGTACTTC